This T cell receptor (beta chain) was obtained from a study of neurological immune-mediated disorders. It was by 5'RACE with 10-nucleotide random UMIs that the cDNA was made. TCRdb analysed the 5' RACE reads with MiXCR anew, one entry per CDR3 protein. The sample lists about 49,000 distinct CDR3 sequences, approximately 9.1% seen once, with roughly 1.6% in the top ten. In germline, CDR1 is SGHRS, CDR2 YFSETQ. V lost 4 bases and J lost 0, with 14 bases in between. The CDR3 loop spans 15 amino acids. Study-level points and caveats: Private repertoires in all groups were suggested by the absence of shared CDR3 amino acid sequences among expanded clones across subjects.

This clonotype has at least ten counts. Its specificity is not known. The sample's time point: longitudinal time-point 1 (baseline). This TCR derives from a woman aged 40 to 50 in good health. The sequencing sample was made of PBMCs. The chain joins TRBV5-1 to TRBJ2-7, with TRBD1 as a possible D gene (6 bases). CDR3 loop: CASSIGTPDSYEQYF. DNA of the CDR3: TGCGCCAGCAGCATTGGGACACCGGACTCCTACGAGCAGTACTTC.